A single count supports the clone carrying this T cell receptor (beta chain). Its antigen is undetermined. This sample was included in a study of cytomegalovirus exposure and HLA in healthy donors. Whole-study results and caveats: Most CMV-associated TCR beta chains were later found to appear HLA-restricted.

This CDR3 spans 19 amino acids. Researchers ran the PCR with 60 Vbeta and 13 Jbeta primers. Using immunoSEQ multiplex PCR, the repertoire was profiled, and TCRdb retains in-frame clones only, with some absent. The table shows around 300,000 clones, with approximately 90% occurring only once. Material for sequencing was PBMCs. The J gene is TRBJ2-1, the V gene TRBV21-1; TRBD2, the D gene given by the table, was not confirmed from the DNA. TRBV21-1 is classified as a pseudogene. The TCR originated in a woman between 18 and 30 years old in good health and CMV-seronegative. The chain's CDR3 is CASSKPGGPTSSSYNEQFF. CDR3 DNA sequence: TGTGCCAGCAGCAAACCGGGGGGCCCTACGTCTAGCTCCTACAATGAGCAGTTCTTC.